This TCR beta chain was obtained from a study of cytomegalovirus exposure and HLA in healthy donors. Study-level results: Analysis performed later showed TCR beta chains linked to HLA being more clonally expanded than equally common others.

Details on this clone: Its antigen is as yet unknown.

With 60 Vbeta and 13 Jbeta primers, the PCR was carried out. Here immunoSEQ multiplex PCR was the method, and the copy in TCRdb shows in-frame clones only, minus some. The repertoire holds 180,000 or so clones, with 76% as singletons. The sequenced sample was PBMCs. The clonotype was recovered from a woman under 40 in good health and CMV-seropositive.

The CDR3 here is CASSPYRGTNEKLFF. The CDR3 DNA sequence: TGTGCCAGCAGTCCCTACAGGGGTACTAATGAAAAACTGTTTTTT. The gene calls are TRBV6-5 and TRBJ1-4; 7 nucleotides align to TRBD1. Trimming at V came to 5 bases and at J to 2 bases, leaving 5 bases not matched to a gene. The CDR3 loop spans 15 amino acids. Germline values: CDR1 MNHEY, CDR2 SVGAGI.